This T cell receptor (beta chain) emerged from a study of blood T cell repertoires in COVID-19. Profiling relied on immunoSEQ multiplex PCR, and the TCRdb table lists in-frame clones only, not all of them. The sample consists of 200,000 to 250,000 clones, over 65% of them appearing once. The germline V gene encodes CDR1 WNHNN and CDR2 SYGVQD (reference sequence). This CDR3 has 13 residues. The V end was cut by 3 bases, the J end by 0 bases, with 5 bases between. The chain carries TRBV10-1 and TRBJ1-1, with D possibly matching TRBD1 (5 bases). Sequences were obtained from PBMCs or T cells enriched from blood (not recorded which). This receptor was obtained from an older woman who had recovered from COVID-19. CDR3 protein: CASSEQVNTEAFF. CDR3 nucleotide sequence: TGCGCCAGCAGTGAACAGGTGAACACTGAAGCTTTCTTT.